The next 27 T cell receptor beta chains were all read from a single sample in a study of blood T cell repertoires in COVID-19. The method was immunoSEQ multiplex PCR; TCRdb's version includes in-frame clones alone and lacks a portion of them. The sample shows around 50,000 clones, 82% of them seen only once. The sample taken for sequencing was peripheral blood. These receptors originate from a man older than 75 with COVID-19, enrolled during active disease.

This chain connects TRBV9 to TRBJ2-7, with D tentatively TRBD1 (6 bases). Trimming took 2 bases from V and 1 from J, leaving 10 bases between them. Germline V gene data show CDR1 as SGDLS and CDR2 as YYNGEE. CDR3 length: 14 residues. The CDR3 nucleotides read TGTGCCAGCAGCGTGAACAGGGAGTCCTACGAGCAGTACTTC. It yields the protein CASSVNRESYEQYF.

The chain employs TRBV6-1 and TRBJ1-1, with 7 bases aligning to TRBD1. The germline gives CDR1 MNHNS, CDR2 SASEGT. V gave up 5 bases and J gave up 4 bases; unmatched junction bases: 7. The CDR3 is made up of 14 amino acids. Here the CDR3 reads CASSLNRGGTEAFF. The CDR3 DNA follows: TGTGCCAGCAGTTTAAACAGGGGTGGCACTGAAGCTTTCTTT.

This clone was counted once. CDR3 in amino acids: CASRQGEVGNEKLFF. The CDR3 DNA is TGTGCCAGCAGACAGGGGGAGGTGGGGAATGAAAAACTGTTTTTT. The rearrangement joins TRBV7-2 to TRBJ1-4, with 8 bases fitting TRBD1. Trimming took 6 bases from V and 5 from J; bases not matched to a gene: 8. CDR1 is SGHTA, CDR2 FQGNSA, per germline. This CDR3 contains 15 residues.

The chain has TRBV6-6 and TRBJ1-5; 10 bases are shared with TRBD1. The length of the CDR3 is 15 residues. Trimming removed 7 bases from V and 2 bases from J; junction bases left unmatched: 5. The germline V gene has CDR1 MNHNY and CDR2 SVGAGI (reference sequence). CDR3 amino acids: CASIRDRGGNQPQHF. The CDR3 DNA follows: TGTGCCAGCATCAGGGACAGGGGAGGCAATCAGCCCCAGCATTTT.

CDR3 DNA: TGTGCCAGCAGCAGATGGGGGGGGCGAGAGACCCAGTACTTC. Encoded protein: CASSRWGGRETQYF. This rearrangement joins TRBV21-1 to TRBJ2-5; the listed D gene, TRBD2, was not tested against the DNA. TRBV21-1 is designated a pseudogene. The CDR3 is made up of 14 amino acids.

The chain is built from TRBV28 and TRBJ1-3; D gene uncertain. CDR1 is MDHEN and CDR2 is SYDVKM in the germline V gene. CDR3 length equals 11 residues. V was pared by 4 bases and J by 6 bases, with 4 bases between. The CDR3 protein is CASSSVNTIYF. CDR3 nucleotide sequence: TGTGCCAGCAGTTCAGTAAACACCATATATTTT.

In DNA, the CDR3 is TGCGCCAGCAGCTTGGCCCCGGATACGCAGTATTTT. As protein: CASSLAPDTQYF. This chain joins TRBV5-1 and TRBJ2-3; no clear D gene. The CDR3 length is 12 residues. V was cut by 0 bases and J by 6 bases, with 5 bases left in between. Germline-derived CDR1 and CDR2 are SGHRS and YFSETQ.

V is TRBV28 and J is TRBJ2-1; possible D gene TRBD2, 5 bases. Germline lookup yields CDR1 MDHEN and CDR2 SYDVKM. The length of the CDR3 is 15 residues. Trimming pared 7 bases from V and 3 bases from J, leaving 16 bases between. This chain's CDR3 is CASTGSNNNYNEQFF. As DNA, the CDR3 is TGTGCCAGCACGGGGAGTAATAACAACTACAATGAGCAGTTCTTC.

The chain combines TRBV2 with TRBJ2-7, with 7 bases lining up with TRBD2. The ends lost 3 bases at V and 2 bases at J; junction bases unmatched: 1. This CDR3 is built from 13 residues. CDR1 and CDR2 (germline): SNHLY, FYNNEI. The CDR3, as DNA: TGTGCCAGCAGTGAGAGCGGGACCTACGAGCAGTACTTC. Translation gives CASSESGTYEQYF.

The chain recombines TRBV10-3 with TRBJ2-5; TRBD2 is a possible D gene (5 bases). The germline gives CDR1 ENHRY, CDR2 SYGVKD. Trimming stripped 3 bases from V and 5 bases from J, with 10 bases between. The CDR3 extends over 13 amino acids. The CDR3 protein is CAISEGSQETQYF. The CDR3 coding sequence is TGTGCCATCAGTGAAGGGAGTCAGGAGACCCAGTACTTC.

This chain uses TRBV10-3 with TRBJ2-3; 8 bases line up with TRBD2. V dropped 0 bases and J dropped 4; count of bases not matched to a gene: 9. Germline V gives CDR1 ENHRY, CDR2 SYGVKD. This CDR3 comprises 17 residues. CDR3 sequence: CAISESRAGAASDTQYF. CDR3 bases: TGTGCCATCAGTGAGTCGCGAGCGGGAGCCGCCTCAGATACGCAGTATTTT.

At least ten counts were recorded for this clone. The V gene is TRBV25-1, the J gene TRBJ2-2, with 8 bases aligning to TRBD2. V shed 1 base and J 5 bases; nucleotides not matched to a gene: 6. The CDR3 extends over 16 amino acids. Per germline, CDR1 MGHDK and CDR2 SYGVNS. The CDR3 region has the DNA TGTGCCAGCAGTGAATCGGGGATAGCGGGGACCGGGGAGCTGTTTTTT. It specifies CASSESGIAGTGELFF.

The chain joins TRBV5-6 to TRBJ1-2; 7 nucleotides line up with TRBD1. J was trimmed by 4 bases and V by 3 bases; bases with no gene match: 9. The CDR3 runs to 15 residues. The V gene's germline CDR1 is SGHDT and CDR2 YYEEEE. CDR3 sequence reads: CASSSQDRVGYGYTF. CDR3 coding DNA: TGTGCCAGCAGCTCACAAGACAGGGTGGGCTATGGCTACACCTTC. Variable domain in full (rest from reference TRBV5-6 and TRBJ1-2): DAGVTQSPTHLIKTRGQQVTLRCSPKSGHDTVSWYQQALGQGPQFIFQYYEEEERQRGNFPDRFSGHQFPNYSSELNVNALLLGDSALYLCASSSQDRVGYGYTFGSGTRLTVV.

The rearrangement uses TRBV24-1 and TRBJ2-3; TRBD1 is a possible D gene (6 bases). Between the trimmed V and J ends, which lost 2 bases and 5 bases, there was a span of 19 bases. The CDR3 runs to 17 residues. CDR1 is KGHDR and CDR2 is SFDVKD in the germline V gene. The CDR3: CATSDSVGQGRRDTQYF. In DNA form, the CDR3 reads TGTGCCACCAGTGATTCAGTGGGGCAGGGGCGAAGAGATACGCAGTATTTT.

The chain combines TRBV6-1 with TRBJ1-1; D unclear. CDR1 and CDR2 (germline): MNHNS, SASEGT. Trimming removed 1 base from V and 0 bases from J, with 15 bases in between. CDR3 length: 17 residues. The CDR3 loop reads CASSEEVWSNLNTEAFF. CDR3 coding DNA: TGTGCCAGCAGTGAAGAAGTATGGTCGAACTTGAACACTGAAGCTTTCTTT.

The chain uses TRBV18 and TRBJ2-3; 9 bases are a match to TRBD2. Germline CDR1 and CDR2: KGHSH and LQKENI. V lost 6 bases and J lost 3; bases outside the gene matches: 13. CDR3 length: 17 amino acids. In DNA form, the CDR3 reads TGTGCCAGCTCCCCCTACCGTAGCGGGAGTGGTACAGATACGCAGTATTTT. It codes for CASSPYRSGSGTDTQYF.

This chain links TRBV5-1 with TRBJ2-3, with a tentative D call TRBD2 (7 bases). CDR3 length: 16 residues. In germline, CDR1 is SGHRS, CDR2 YFSETQ. The V and J ends lost 0 bases and 0 bases respectively, with 11 bases between them. The CDR3: CASSLGAGHSTDTQYF. CDR3 bases: TGCGCCAGCAGCTTGGGAGCGGGACATAGCACAGATACGCAGTATTTT.

This chain joins TRBV4-1 and TRBJ2-5; TRBD2 aligns across 14 bases. The germline V gene encodes CDR1 MGHRA and CDR2 YSYEKL. Trimming took 4 bases from V and 4 from J; bases not matched to a gene: 8. The CDR3 has 17 residues. DNA for the CDR3: TGCGCCAGCAGCCCGGGACTAGCGGGAGCCCGGTTAGAGACCCAGTACTTC. This encodes CASSPGLAGARLETQYF.

The gene calls are TRBV3-1 (or the pseudogene TRBV3-2) and TRBJ2-5; 9 positions match TRBD2. Germline V gene data show CDR1 as LGHDT and CDR2 as YNNKEL (reference sequence). This CDR3 region has 16 residues. The V gene end was trimmed by 3 bases and the J gene end by 5 bases; junction bases not matched to a gene: 10. The CDR3 coding sequence is TGTGCCAGCAGCCATCGCGGACTAGCGATGGGGGAGACCCAGTACTTC. Protein sequence: CASSHRGLAMGETQYF.

The chain recombines TRBV19 with TRBJ2-1; tentative D call: TRBD2 (6 bases). Trimming pared 6 bases from V and 5 bases from J, leaving 17 bases between. The germline CDR1 and CDR2 sequences are LNHDA and SQIVND (reference sequence). CDR3 size: 15 residues. The CDR3, as DNA: TGTGCCAGTAGCCAAGGGGCTAGCGAAGACAATGAGCAGTTCTTC. Protein sequence: CASSQGASEDNEQFF.

This clone has only a few counts. The chain is built from TRBV18 and TRBJ1-5, with D perhaps matching TRBD1 (5 bases). This CDR3 contains 20 residues. V gave up 3 bases and J gave up 0 bases, with 24 bases separating them. The germline V gene encodes CDR1 KGHSH and CDR2 LQKENI. The CDR3 coding sequence is TGTGCCAGCTCACCTGACCTTCGGGGGAGGATTCAATATAGCAATCAGCCCCAGCATTTT. This sequence encodes CASSPDLRGRIQYSNQPQHF.

The genes are TRBV7-2 and TRBJ2-1; TRBD2 matches 8 bases. The CDR3 totals 17 residues. Losses at the gene ends were 5 bases for V and 2 bases for J; bases not matched to a gene: 11. Per the germline V gene, CDR1 is SGHTA and CDR2 is FQGNSA. The CDR3 DNA reads as TGTGCCAGCAGCCTAGGGTACGGGGGGGGCCCCTACAATGAGCAGTTCTTC. It yields the protein CASSLGYGGGPYNEQFF.

This chain joins TRBV7-9 and TRBJ1-2; TRBD1 aligns across 8 bases. Unmatched junction bases numbered 6, after V lost 5 bases and J lost 4 bases. The CDR3 loop spans 14 amino acids. Germline V gene data show CDR1 as SEHNR and CDR2 as FQNEAQ (reference sequence). The CDR3 spells CASSNGQGSYGYTF. DNA for the CDR3: TGTGCCAGCAGCAACGGACAGGGAAGCTATGGCTACACCTTC.

V is TRBV5-5 and J is TRBJ2-7; TRBD1 is a possible D gene (6 bases). V shed 3 bases and J shed 9 bases, with 16 bases lying between them. The CDR3 length is 13 residues. Germline V gene lookup returns CDR1 SGHKS and CDR2 YYEKEE (reference sequence). CDR3 DNA: TGTGCCAGCAGCTCAGGGGTGCCGGAATCGCAGTACTTC. Its protein is CASSSGVPESQYF.

V gene TRBV7-9 combines with J gene TRBJ2-5; 7 positions agree with TRBD2. Trimming at V came to 7 bases and at J to 5 bases, leaving 4 bases not matched to a gene. The germline V gene encodes CDR1 SEHNR and CDR2 FQNEAQ (reference sequence). This CDR3 has 12 residues. CDR3 loop: CASTPGGETQYF. The CDR3 DNA follows: TGTGCCAGCACCCCCGGGGGGGAGACCCAGTACTTC.

This chain joins TRBV9 and TRBJ1-4; D ambiguous. This CDR3 has 14 residues. The germline V gene encodes CDR1 SGDLS and CDR2 YYNGEE. The germline V and J ends were trimmed by 0 bases and 2 bases, with 5 bases remaining between them. The CDR3 loop is CASSVDPTNEKLFF. The DNA of the CDR3 is TGTGCCAGCAGCGTAGATCCGACTAATGAAAAACTGTTTTTT.

The V gene is TRBV24-1, the J gene TRBJ2-7, with TRBD1 matching over 8 bases. The trim removed 7 bases at V and 5 bases at J, leaving 6 bases unmatched. Germline V gene lookup returns CDR1 KGHDR and CDR2 SFDVKD. The CDR3 length is 13 residues. CDR3 bases: TGTGCCACCAGGTTCAGGGGGCACCACGAGCAGTACGTC. It yields the protein CATRFRGHHEQYV.